One and the same sample provided the 19 T cell receptor beta chains below, sequenced in a study of blood T cell repertoires in COVID-19. Measured with immunoSEQ multiplex PCR; TCRdb has only the in-frame clones, and not every one. The sample includes 250,000 to 300,000 clones, 80% to 90% of them seen just once. The source material was peripheral blood. The receptors derive from a man aged 55 to 69 with acute or convalescent COVID-19.

The rearrangement uses TRBV7-6 and TRBJ1-3, with D possibly TRBD1 on 5 matching bases. The CDR3 runs 15 residues. Trimming pared 2 bases from V and 6 bases from J, leaving 14 bases between. Germline V lookup: CDR1 SGHVS, CDR2 FNYEAQ. The CDR3 region has the DNA TGTGCCAGCAGCTTAACCAGGGATAAAGAAAACACCATATATTTT. The encoded protein is CASSLTRDKENTIYF.

The chain carries TRBV10-3 and TRBJ2-7; 13 nucleotides agree with TRBD2. Germline V gives CDR1 ENHRY, CDR2 SYGVKD. The CDR3 length is 16 residues. The V and J ends lost 2 bases and 4 bases, in that order; junction bases with no gene match: 5. CDR3 DNA sequence: TGTGCCATCAGTGAGAGGACTAGCGGGAGTCGGTACGAGCAGTACTTC. It yields the protein CAISERTSGSRYEQYF.

This chain connects TRBV10-3 to TRBJ1-1, with TRBD1 matching over 8 bases. Germline lookup yields CDR1 ENHRY and CDR2 SYGVKD. The trim removed 9 bases at V and 11 bases at J, leaving 2 bases unmatched. This CDR3 contains 9 residues. CDR3 region: CAIQGAAFF. The CDR3 DNA reads as TGTGCCATTCAGGGGGCCGCTTTCTTT.

V gene TRBV28 combines with J gene TRBJ2-1; 11 bases map to TRBD2. Trimming removed 2 bases from V and 9 bases from J; junction bases left unmatched: 15. CDR3 length: 18 amino acids. Germline lookup yields CDR1 MDHEN and CDR2 SYDVKM. The CDR3 spells CASSLEVAGGPVGSEQFF. CDR3 coding DNA: TGTGCCAGCAGTTTAGAGGTAGCGGGAGGGCCGGTCGGTAGTGAGCAGTTCTTC.

The chain uses TRBV6-2 or TRBV6-3 and TRBJ2-5, with 10 bases identical to TRBD2. V lost 6 bases, J lost 5 bases, and 12 bases stayed unmatched. This CDR3 spans 16 amino acids. Germline V lookup: CDR1 MNHEY, CDR2 SVGEGT. CDR3 region: CASSSLLAGRAETQYF. The CDR3 DNA sequence: TGTGCCAGCAGCTCCCTACTAGCGGGGAGGGCTGAGACCCAGTACTTC.

A single count supports this clone. The CDR3 DNA follows: TGTGCCAGCAGCTTAGTCGGGGGGGGCGGGAGCACAGATACGCAGTATTTT. It encodes CASSLVGGGGSTDTQYF. The chain joins TRBV7-8 to TRBJ2-3; 8 bases are a match to TRBD2. This CDR3 region has 17 residues. The germline CDR1 and CDR2 sequences are SGHVS and FQNEAQ. Losses at the gene ends were 1 base for V and 0 bases for J; bases not matched to a gene: 6.

Note on this clone: This sample also contains other DNA sequences that code for the same CDR3. The chain carries TRBV7-3 and TRBJ1-1; D is undetermined. V was pared by 5 bases and J by 1 base, with 8 bases between. The germline V gene has CDR1 SGHTA and CDR2 FQGTGA. The CDR3 consists of 13 residues. CDR3 loop: CASSTQENTEAFF. The CDR3 DNA is TGTGCCAGCAGCACACAAGAGAACACTGAAGCTTTCTTT.

V gene TRBV27 combines with J gene TRBJ1-4; TRBD1 aligns across 7 bases. This CDR3 is 13 amino acids long. V gave up 8 bases and J gave up 7 bases; unmatched junction bases: 7. Looked up from germline, CDR1 is MNHEY and CDR2 is SMNVEV (reference sequence). The chain's CDR3 is CASSRWDSEKLFF. The CDR3 DNA reads as TGTGCCAGCTCCCGCTGGGACAGTGAAAAACTGTTTTTT.

J is TRBJ1-5 and V is TRBV7-9; D unclear. This CDR3 spans 15 amino acids. CDR1 is SEHNR and CDR2 is FQNEAQ in the germline V gene (reference sequence). With 2 bases removed from V and 0 bases from J, the gap between germline ends came to 8 bases. CDR3 bases: TGTGCCAGCAGCTTATACAGACATAGCAATCAGCCCCAGCATTTT. Translating it yields CASSLYRHSNQPQHF.

V and J are TRBV30 and TRBJ2-1; 7 nucleotides align to TRBD2. This CDR3 has 15 amino acids. CDR1 is GTSNPN, CDR2 SVGIG, per germline (reference sequence). With V trimmed by 0 bases and J by 7 bases, 9 bases remained unmatched. The CDR3 region is CAWSVGLAGINEQFF. Here the CDR3 DNA reads TGTGCCTGGAGTGTCGGTTTAGCGGGTATTAATGAGCAGTTCTTC.

The V call is TRBV28, the J call TRBJ1-2; no clear D gene. V was shortened by 1 base and J by 3 bases, with 3 bases between the two germline ends. This CDR3 spans 12 amino acids. Germline V gives CDR1 MDHEN, CDR2 SYDVKM. The DNA of the CDR3 is TGTGCCAGCAGTTTATCGGACTATGGCTACACCTTC. Amino acids: CASSLSDYGYTF.

V usage is TRBV11-2 and J usage is TRBJ2-4; the D is unclear. The CDR3 length is 16 residues. The V end was cut by 5 bases, the J end by 0 bases, with 14 bases between. The germline V gene encodes CDR1 SGHAT and CDR2 FQNNGV. The CDR3 coding sequence is TGTGCCAGCAGCCCCGGGTTGCTTCTAGCCAAAAACATTCAGTACTTC. This gives the protein CASSPGLLLAKNIQYF.

V is TRBV3-1 (or the pseudogene TRBV3-2) and J is TRBJ2-1, with TRBD2 identical over 10 bases. V lost 1 base and J lost 7; bases outside the gene matches: 7. This CDR3 spans 16 amino acids. Germline V lookup: CDR1 LGHDT, CDR2 YNNKEL (reference sequence). For the CDR3, the DNA is TGTGCCAGCAGCCAAGGCAGCGGGGGGGCCGGGAATGAGCAGTTCTTC. Its protein is CASSQGSGGAGNEQFF.

This clone has only a few counts. This sequence joins TRBV12-5 and TRBJ2-5, with TRBD2 matching over 7 bases. Germline V gene sequence: CDR1 LGHNT, CDR2 FRNRAP. This CDR3 has 14 amino acids. V lost 1 base, J lost 5 bases, and 4 bases stayed unmatched. The CDR3: CASGLGAGRETQYF. The CDR3 bases are TGTGCTAGTGGTTTGGGAGCGGGAAGGGAGACCCAGTACTTC.

The rearrangement joins TRBV24-1 to TRBJ2-1; the match to TRBD1 covers 10 bases. Per germline, CDR1 KGHDR and CDR2 SFDVKD. Unmatched junction bases numbered 3, after V lost 4 bases and J lost 10 bases. The CDR3 covers 13 residues. This CDR3 is CATSEPGQGEQFF. The CDR3 nucleotides read TGTGCCACCAGTGAGCCGGGACAGGGGGAGCAGTTCTTC.

The CDR3 sequence: CAITSGGYEQYF. Written as DNA, the CDR3 is TGTGCCATCACTAGCGGGGGCTACGAGCAGTACTTC. The chain recombines TRBV10-3 with TRBJ2-7, with 10 bases that match TRBD2. The V gene's germline CDR1 is ENHRY and CDR2 SYGVKD. The CDR3 totals 12 residues. The ends lost 7 bases at V and 3 bases at J; junction bases unmatched: 0.

The chain has TRBV6-5 and TRBJ2-7; D not certain. Trimming removed 2 bases at V and 2 bases at J, with 13 bases between. CDR3 length: 15 amino acids. Germline CDR1 and CDR2: MNHEY and SVGAGI. The CDR3 spells CASSYTSGGPYEQYF. In nucleotides, the CDR3 is TGTGCCAGCAGTTACACGTCAGGTGGCCCCTACGAGCAGTACTTC.

J is TRBJ2-5 and V is TRBV9, with D possibly matching TRBD2 (6 bases). V was clipped by 3 bases and J by 5 bases, with 14 bases between them. Germline loops: CDR1 SGDLS, CDR2 YYNGEE. The CDR3 is 14 amino acids. CDR3: CASSEQTRWETQYF. CDR3 DNA: TGTGCCAGCAGCGAACAGACTAGGTGGGAGACCCAGTACTTC.

The rearrangement joins TRBV5-6 to TRBJ2-2, with TRBD2 identical over 7 bases. The V gene's germline CDR1 is SGHDT and CDR2 YYEEEE. V lost 4 bases, J lost 2 bases, and 5 bases stayed unmatched. There are 15 residues in the CDR3. This CDR3 reads CASSDPGGNTGELFF. The CDR3 region has the DNA TGTGCCAGCAGCGACCCGGGGGGAAACACCGGGGAGCTGTTTTTT.